This TCR beta chain came from a study of Graves' ophthalmopathy and Graves' hyperthyroidism (dated by TCRdb to the late 2010s). In the study overall: Stable hyperthyroidism was defined as no progression to ophthalmopathy within 18 months of follow-up. In total, 135 blood samples were TCR-sequenced: 40 to 45 ophthalmopathy, roughly 77 hyperthyroidism and approximately 17 hyperthyroidism-to-ophthalmopathy patients. An independent validation cohort comprised around 20 hyperthyroidism patients and over 15 patients who later progressed from hyperthyroidism to ophthalmopathy. In a handful of hyperthyroidism patients, the T-cell repertoires found in thyroid tissue were compared with those found in blood. Once sampling was done, hyperthyroidism patients were given methimazole at a starting dose of 30 mg daily, while ophthalmopathy patients were given high-dose intravenous methylprednisolone. A discovery set of 100 or so patients (43 ophthalmopathy, about 59 stable hyperthyroidism) was enrolled to explore V-J signatures distinguishing ophthalmopathy from hyperthyroidism. The study used TCR beta repertoire signatures to distinguish Graves' ophthalmopathy from Graves' hyperthyroidism and to predict progression to ophthalmopathy.

For repertoire sequencing, the TCR beta CDR3 regions were amplified from RNA transcripts. HTBI primers and the Qiagen OneStep RT-PCR kit were used in a first-round RT-PCR, which was followed by a second-round multiplex PCR, size selection and purification. Libraries were sequenced paired-end with 100 bp reads on an Illumina HiSeq2000. In the authors' own workflow: SOAPnuke was used to process the reads, removing any read that contained adapters or uncalled bases, had a mean Phred below 15, or lacked an exact match to the constant primer or identifier. COPE v1.2.5 was used to merge high-quality paired reads. Each unique nucleotide sequence was defined as a clonotype, and clonotypes were aligned to IMGT TRB V, D and J references with MiTCR v1.1. Only V-J combinations with frequency above 0.0001 were analysed, covering 99.2% of repertoires. For each V-J combination, a TCR clonal expansion and chaos score was defined as the ratio of F50 clonal expansion to chaos observed in the TCRdist matrix. Welch's t-statistics and random forest were used to narrow the features down to around twelve V-J combinations, which were then fed into a naive Bayes classifier. The Morisita-Horn index was used to measure how similar the thyroid and blood repertoires were. TCRdb took the public reads, trimmed them with fastp at Q25, ran MiXCR for clone calling and kept in-frame beta chains. For every CDR3 protein sequence, its rows merge into one entry that carries the most common genes and DNA. What appears here as the V and J calls and clone size reflects TCRdb's work, not the paper's. The sample table shows more than 1,000,000 distinct CDR3 sequences, and roughly 35% are seen once. Clones ranked in the top ten supply 11% of the sample.

Spanning cysteine to phenylalanine, the CDR3 consists of 11 amino acids. The kept DNA is CDR3 alone, 33 bases in frame from the first base. Reading the germline V gene gives CDR1 SGHDT and CDR2 YYEEEE. Trimming costs V 10 bases and J 5 bases, and their ends lie 12 bases apart. Patients with hyperthyroidism were aged 18 to 65 years, had been newly diagnosed, and had a disease duration of less than 2 months. Patients with other autoimmune diseases, uncontrolled infections, pregnancy or lactation were excluded. Clinical symptoms, serum thyroxine, TRAb, thyroid ultrasound and orbital computed tomography formed the basis of the diagnosis. Trizol reagent was used to extract the total RNA, and its quality was then checked on an Agilent 2100 Bioanalyzer. The study at large found these results: In validation, the model predicted ophthalmopathy progression with about 70% sensitivity and approximately 72% specificity; more than ten predicted patients were CT-confirmed with GO in a median of approximately six months. Most expanded thyroid clonotypes with frequency above 0.001 were also detected in blood, suggesting blood repertoires may reflect the thyroid immune response. In cross-validation, the 13-signature model distinguished ophthalmopathy from stable hyperthyroidism with about 90% sensitivity and just under 84% specificity, and in the test set the corresponding values were roughly 80% and 76%. No statistical method was used to set the sample size in advance, and the investigators knew which group each participant was assigned to.

To note about this clonotype: Its antigen is still unknown. Base qualities are not recorded, but no much larger clone differs from it by a single base.

Recombination joined TRBV5-6 with TRBJ2-5; 6 matching bases give a weak D call of TRBD1. The TCR was taken from an adult man with Graves' hyperthyroidism. The sequenced material came from peripheral blood or thyroid tissue (not recorded which). The CDR3 protein sequence reads: CAPGVRETQYF. DNA sequence: TGTGCCCCAGGGGTGAGGGAGACCCAGTACTTC.